The T cell receptor (beta chain) under discussion was sequenced for a study of blood T cell repertoires in COVID-19 (dated by TCRdb to between 2020 and 2021). For the wider study: Samples covering the acute and convalescent phases of COVID-19 were provided by collaborators in the United States, Italy and Spain. A de-identified subject ID, COVID-19 status, age in years and sex were almost always included in the sample metadata. The repertoires were released in a freely available public database intended as a resource for research on the immune response to SARS-CoV-2. Where available, HLA class I and class II types were obtained from metadata supplied by the sample provider rather than from assay-based typing. The prospective study material was composed of cDNA or gDNA derived from T cells, B-cell-depleted T cells, or PBMCs. The samples were drawn from the first 160 participants of the ongoing ImmuneRACE study and from 1,254 subjects provided by 6 global collaborators. The dataset comprised deeply sampled blood TCRbeta repertoires from subjects exposed to, actively infected with, or recovered from COVID-19. The paper as a whole reports these results and caveats: Clinical and demographic metadata were provided uncurated, with the amount varying by source and participant.

Whole blood was collected in K2EDTA tubes by collaborating institutions according to the institutions' own protocols. For TCRbeta analysis, collaborators shipped samples as frozen whole blood, isolated PBMCs, or DNA extracted from either of those sample types. This clone was seen just once. Its target antigen remains unknown. Per-base quality was not reported, and no clone a single base away is much larger than it. The immunoSEQ Assay, a bias-controlled multiplex PCR, was used to amplify TCRbeta CDR3 regions from genomic DNA. The original pipeline was this. The number of nucleated cells in each sample was estimated from the amplification of reference gene primers within the assay. To quantify the absolute abundance of each unique TCRbeta CDR3 rearrangement, sequence reads were collapsed and filtered. For each sample, productive Simpson clonality was calculated by taking the square root of Simpson's diversity index across productive rearrangements. TCRdb took over this immuneACCESS table, retaining in-frame rearrangements with V and J assigned. Such tables are incomplete; in checked studies, under half of the missing clones stem from an unresolved V gene, and the remainder is unexplained. D and trimming were read from the DNA, whereas the V and J calls and clone size are those reported in that table. Here the sample has around 68,000 clones; 65% to 90% occur a single time. The ten largest clones represent under 3% of the sample.

V loses 5 bases at its end and J loses 5 bases; junction bases beyond the gene matches: 7. The CDR3 starts with the cysteine, ends with the phenylalanine, and has 15 residues. The read is trimmed to its CDR3 DNA, 45 bases read in frame from base 1. CDR1 and CDR2 (SEHNR, FQNEAQ) derive from the germline V gene (reference sequence). The sequenced sample consisted of peripheral blood. This chain joins TRBV7-9 to TRBJ1-5; 9 central nucleotides agree with TRBD1. The clonotype originates from an older man with acute or convalescent COVID-19. The sequence in DNA is TGTGCCAGCAGCGCGCCGGGACAGGGTGATCAGCCCCAGCATTTT. The resulting protein is CASSAPGQGDQPQHF.